The sequence of this T cell receptor beta chain was determined in a study of CD8+ T cells in alopecia areata. The study, taken as a whole, reports: Lesional scalp, especially alopecia totalis/universalis, showed higher clonality than normal scalp. During tofacitinib treatment, many expanded lesional clones remained in scalp and blood.

The sequencing template was cDNA reverse transcribed from extracted RNA. The table came from immunoSEQ multiplex PCR; TCRdb's copy has only in-frame clones and leaves some out. The data hold 60,000 to 85,000 clones, with approximately 66% observed a single time. The CDR3 runs 17 residues. The V and J ends lost 2 bases and 3 bases, in that order; junction bases with no gene match: 11. CDR1 and CDR2 (germline): SNHLY, FYNNEI. About this clone: The target antigen is unknown.

The treatment denotes: oral pan-JAK inhibitor, 5-10 mg twice daily. The chain links TRBV2 to TRBJ2-7; 9 bases align to TRBD1. This sequence originates from a human donor with alopecia areata. The source material was CD8+ T cells sorted from blood, sampled at week 24, from a patient treated with tofacitinib. This CDR3 reads CASSEYESMGQGYEQYF. The CDR3 region has the DNA TGTGCCAGCAGTGAATATGAGTCTATGGGACAGGGCTACGAGCAGTACTTC.